This TCR beta chain was identified in a study of blood T cell repertoires in COVID-19. TCRdb's copy holds only in-frame clones and misses some; the assay was immunoSEQ multiplex PCR. In the table there are over 150,000 clones, approximately 91% of which are singletons. Germline V gene lookup returns CDR1 MNHEY and CDR2 SVGAGI. With V trimmed by 6 bases and J by 6 bases, 3 bases remained unmatched. The CDR3 is made up of 13 amino acids. The sequenced sample was peripheral blood. This receptor was identified in a man in his forties or fifties with COVID-19, enrolled during active disease. The rearrangement uses TRBV6-5 and TRBJ2-2, with 8 bases that match TRBD1. The CDR3 loop reads CASRQGAAGELFF. CDR3 bases: TGTGCCAGCAGGCAGGGGGCGGCCGGGGAGCTGTTTTTT.